The clone carrying this TCR beta chain was seen many times. As yet, its antigen is unknown. There are 13 residues in the CDR3. From germline, CDR1 is SGHRS and CDR2 YFSETQ. The germline V and J ends were trimmed by 4 bases and 4 bases, with 8 bases remaining between them. The data were taken from a study of identical twins. Regarding the study as a whole: Beta out-of-frame twin sharing showed a weaker excess.

Using its own MiXCR run on the 5' RACE reads, TCRdb lists one record per CDR3 protein. The table lists about 690,000 distinct CDR3 sequences, around 5.7% of them singletons. The TCR was taken from a young man in good health. This chain connects TRBV5-1 to TRBJ2-2; no firm D call. The sequencing input was naive T cells sorted from blood. CDR3 region: CASSGDGTGELFF. CDR3 nucleotide sequence: TGCGCCAGCAGCGGAGATGGCACCGGGGAGCTGTTTTTT. The complete variable domain, with remaining parts taken from reference TRBV5-1 and TRBJ2-2, reads KAGVTQTPRYLIKTRGQQVTLSCSPISGHRSVSWYQQTPGQGLQFLFEYFSETQRNKGNFPGRFSGRQFSNSRSEMNVSTLELGDSALYLCASSGDGTGELFFGEGSRLTVL.